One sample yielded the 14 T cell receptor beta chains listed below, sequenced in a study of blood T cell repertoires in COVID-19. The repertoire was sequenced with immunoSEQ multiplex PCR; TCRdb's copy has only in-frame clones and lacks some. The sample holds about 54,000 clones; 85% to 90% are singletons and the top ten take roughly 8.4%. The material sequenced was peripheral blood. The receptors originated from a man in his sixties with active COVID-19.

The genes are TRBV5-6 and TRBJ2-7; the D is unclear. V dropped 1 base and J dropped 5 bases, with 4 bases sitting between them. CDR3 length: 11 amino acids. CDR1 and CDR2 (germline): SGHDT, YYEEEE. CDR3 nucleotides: TGTGCCAGCAGCTTGAGCAACGAGCAGTACTTC. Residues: CASSLSNEQYF.

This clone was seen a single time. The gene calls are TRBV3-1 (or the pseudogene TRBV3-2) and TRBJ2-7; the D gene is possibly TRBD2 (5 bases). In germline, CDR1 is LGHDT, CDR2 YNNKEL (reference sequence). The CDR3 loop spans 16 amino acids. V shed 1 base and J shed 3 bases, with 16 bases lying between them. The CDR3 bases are TGTGCCAGCAGCCAAGGGGTCCCTAGCTTTGGCTACGAGCAGTACTTC. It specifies CASSQGVPSFGYEQYF.

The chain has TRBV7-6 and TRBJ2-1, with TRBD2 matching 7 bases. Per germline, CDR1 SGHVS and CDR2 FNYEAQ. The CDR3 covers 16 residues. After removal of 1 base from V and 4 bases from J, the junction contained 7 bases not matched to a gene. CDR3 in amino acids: CASSLEGGSNYNEQFF. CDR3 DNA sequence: TGTGCCAGCAGCTTAGAGGGAGGGTCAAATTACAATGAGCAGTTCTTC.

CDR3 sequence reads: CASSFPSEETQYF. The DNA for the CDR3 is TGTGCCAGCAGTTTCCCATCGGAGGAGACCCAGTACTTC. The chain recombines TRBV6-6 with TRBJ2-5; D is unclear. The CDR3 loop spans 13 amino acids. The V gene lost 4 bases and the J gene lost 5 bases, with 11 bases spanning the gap. Per germline, CDR1 MNHNY and CDR2 SVGAGI (reference sequence).

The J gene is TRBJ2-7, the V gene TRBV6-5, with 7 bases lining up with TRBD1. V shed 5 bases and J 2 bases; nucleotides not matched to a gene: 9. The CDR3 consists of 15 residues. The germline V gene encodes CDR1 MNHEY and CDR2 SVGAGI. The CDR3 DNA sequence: TGTGCCAGCAGTCGCACAGGGGTAAGGGCCTACGAGCAGTACTTC. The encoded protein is CASSRTGVRAYEQYF.

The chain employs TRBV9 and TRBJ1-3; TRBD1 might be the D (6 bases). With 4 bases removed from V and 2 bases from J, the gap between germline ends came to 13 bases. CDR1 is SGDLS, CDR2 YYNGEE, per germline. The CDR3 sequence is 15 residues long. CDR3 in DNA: TGTGCCAGCAGCCCGAGGCAGGGGACTGGAAACACCATATATTTT. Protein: CASSPRQGTGNTIYF.

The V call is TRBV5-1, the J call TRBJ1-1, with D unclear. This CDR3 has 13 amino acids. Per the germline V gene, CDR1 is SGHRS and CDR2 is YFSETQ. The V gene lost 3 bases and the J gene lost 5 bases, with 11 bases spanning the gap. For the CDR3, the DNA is TGCGCCAGCAGCTATCAATTAGAGACTGAAGCTTTCTTT. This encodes CASSYQLETEAFF. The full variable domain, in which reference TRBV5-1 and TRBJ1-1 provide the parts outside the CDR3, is KAGVTQTPRYLIKTRGQQVTLSCSPISGHRSVSWYQQTPGQGLQFLFEYFSETQRNKGNFPGRFSGRQFSNSRSEMNVSTLELGDSALYLCASSYQLETEAFFGQGTRLTVV.

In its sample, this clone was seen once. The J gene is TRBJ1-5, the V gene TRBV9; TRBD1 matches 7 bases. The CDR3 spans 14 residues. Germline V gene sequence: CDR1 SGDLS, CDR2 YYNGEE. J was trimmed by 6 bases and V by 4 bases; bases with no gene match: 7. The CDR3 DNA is TGTGCCAGCAGCACGACAGGGATGGGTCAGCCCCAGCATTTT. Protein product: CASSTTGMGQPQHF.

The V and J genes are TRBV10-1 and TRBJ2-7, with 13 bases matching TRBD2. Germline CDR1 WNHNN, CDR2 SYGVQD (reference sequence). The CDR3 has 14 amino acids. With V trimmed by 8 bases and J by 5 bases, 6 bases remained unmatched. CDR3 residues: CASSRTSGSHEQYF. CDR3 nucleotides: TGCGCCAGCTCCCGGACTAGCGGGAGTCACGAGCAGTACTTC.

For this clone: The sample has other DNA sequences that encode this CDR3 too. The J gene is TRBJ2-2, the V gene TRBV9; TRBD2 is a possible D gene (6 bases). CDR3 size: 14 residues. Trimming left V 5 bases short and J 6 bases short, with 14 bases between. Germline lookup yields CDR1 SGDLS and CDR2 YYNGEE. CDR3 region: CASSPRESSGELFF. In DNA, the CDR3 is TGTGCCAGCAGTCCCCGGGAGTCGTCCGGGGAGCTGTTTTTT. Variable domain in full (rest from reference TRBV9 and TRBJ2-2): DSGVTQTPKHLITATGQRVTLRCSPRSGDLSVYWYQQSLDQGLQFLIQYYNGEERAKGNILERFSAQQFPDLHSELNLSSLELGDSALYFCASSPRESSGELFFGEGSRLTVL.

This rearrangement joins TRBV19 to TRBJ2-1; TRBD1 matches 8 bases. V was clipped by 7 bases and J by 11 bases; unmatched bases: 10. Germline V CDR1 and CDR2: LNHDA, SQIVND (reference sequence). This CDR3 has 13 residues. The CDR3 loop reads CASTHLTGGKQFF. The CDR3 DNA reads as TGTGCCAGTACCCACCTAACAGGGGGGAAGCAGTTCTTC.

In DNA, the CDR3 is TGTGCCACCAGCAGAGTGGGGCTAGCCAAAAACATTCAGTACTTC. This encodes CATSRVGLAKNIQYF. The chain carries TRBV15 and TRBJ2-4; D might be TRBD1 (5 bases). Between the trimmed V and J ends, which lost 1 base and 0 bases, there was a span of 7 bases. Germline CDR1 is LNHNV and CDR2 is YYDKDF (reference sequence). The CDR3 length is 15 residues.

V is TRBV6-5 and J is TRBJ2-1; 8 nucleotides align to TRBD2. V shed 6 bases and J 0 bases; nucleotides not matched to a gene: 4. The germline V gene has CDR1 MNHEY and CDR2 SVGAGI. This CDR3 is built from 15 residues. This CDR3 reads CASSSSGSSYNEQFF. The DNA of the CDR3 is TGTGCCAGCAGCTCCAGCGGGAGCTCCTACAATGAGCAGTTCTTC.

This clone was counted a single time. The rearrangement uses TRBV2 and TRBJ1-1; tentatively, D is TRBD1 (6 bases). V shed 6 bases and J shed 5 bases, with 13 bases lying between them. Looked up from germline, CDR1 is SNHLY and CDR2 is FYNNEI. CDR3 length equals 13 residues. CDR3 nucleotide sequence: TGTGCCAGCAGGGCGTGGGGGCAAACTGAAGCTTTCTTT. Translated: CASRAWGQTEAFF.